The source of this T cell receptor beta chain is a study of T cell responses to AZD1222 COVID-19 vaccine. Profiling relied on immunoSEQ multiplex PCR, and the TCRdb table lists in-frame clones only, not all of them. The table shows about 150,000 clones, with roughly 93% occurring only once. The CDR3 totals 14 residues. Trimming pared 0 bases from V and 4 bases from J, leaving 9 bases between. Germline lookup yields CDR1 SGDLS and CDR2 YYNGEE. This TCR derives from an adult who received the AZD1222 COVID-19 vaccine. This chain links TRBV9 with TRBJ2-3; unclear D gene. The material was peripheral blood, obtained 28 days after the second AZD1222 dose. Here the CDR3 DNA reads TGTGCCAGCAGCGTAGTGGAGCTTTCAGATACGCAGTATTTT. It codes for CASSVVELSDTQYF. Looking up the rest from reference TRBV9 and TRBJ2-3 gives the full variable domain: DSGVTQTPKHLITATGQRVTLRCSPRSGDLSVYWYQQSLDQGLQFLIQYYNGEERAKGNILERFSAQQFPDLHSELNLSSLELGDSALYFCASSVVELSDTQYFGPGTRLTVL.